These 26 T cell receptor beta chains originate from one sample sequenced in a study of cytomegalovirus exposure and HLA in healthy donors. PCR primers comprised 60 Vbeta and 13 Jbeta primers. Only in-frame clones appear in the TCRdb table, and some are missing; sequencing was by immunoSEQ multiplex PCR. Among some 32,000 clones, approximately 87% were seen once, and the ten largest hold 2.5% to 3.5%. The specimen was PBMCs. The receptors come from a boy between 10 and 17 years old in good health and CMV-seronegative.

The J gene is TRBJ1-6, the V gene TRBV19, with 7 positions matching TRBD1. Germline V gives CDR1 LNHDA, CDR2 SQIVND (reference sequence). Trimming removed 6 bases from V and 13 bases from J; junction bases left unmatched: 15. CDR3 length equals 15 residues. CDR3 coding DNA: TGTGCCAGTAGCGTTTCCGGGACAGCCCTTTTGCCCCTCCACTTT. It specifies CASSVSGTALLPLHF.

The rearrangement joins TRBV19 to TRBJ2-2; TRBD2 might be the D (6 bases). The V and J ends lost 8 bases and 1 base respectively, with 17 bases between them. Per the germline V gene, CDR1 is LNHDA and CDR2 is SQIVND (reference sequence). This CDR3 has 16 amino acids. CDR3: CASERFGGLNTGELFF. CDR3 coding DNA: TGTGCCAGTGAAAGATTTGGGGGACTGAACACCGGGGAGCTGTTTTTT.

The chain joins TRBV5-4 to TRBJ1-2; 8 bases align to TRBD1. This CDR3 contains 17 residues. Per the germline V gene, CDR1 is SGHNT and CDR2 is YYREEE (reference sequence). With 3 bases clipped from V and 0 bases from J, the junction kept 10 bases outside the gene matches. The CDR3 loop is CASSYGQGYFTNYGYTF. Here the CDR3 DNA reads TGTGCCAGCAGCTACGGACAGGGTTACTTTACTAACTATGGCTACACCTTC.

The chain combines TRBV12-5 with TRBJ2-5; 7 bases match TRBD1. CDR3 length: 14 amino acids. Germline CDR1 is LGHNT and CDR2 is FRNRAP. V gave up 6 bases and J gave up 1 base; unmatched junction bases: 5. The CDR3 loop is CASGFGTVQETQYF. In DNA, the CDR3 is TGTGCTAGTGGCTTCGGGACAGTCCAAGAGACCCAGTACTTC.

Of note for this clone: The junction departs from germline at one end; a sequencing error may be responsible. The sample has other DNA sequences that encode this CDR3 too. This sequence joins TRBV28 and TRBJ1-2, with a possible D match to TRBD1 (5 bases). Germline V lookup: CDR1 MDHEN, CDR2 SYDVKM. This CDR3 region has 14 residues. The CDR3 is CASSLGGSGLMDTF. The CDR3 DNA reads TGTGCCAGCAGTTTGGGGGGTAGTGGTCTCATGGACACTTTC.

The V call is TRBV10-3, the J call TRBJ2-1, with 7 bases that match TRBD2. This CDR3 contains 16 residues. Trimming took 5 bases from V and 1 from J; bases not matched to a gene: 8. In germline, CDR1 is ENHRY, CDR2 SYGVKD. As DNA, the CDR3 is TGTGCCATCAGTCCCAGCGGGACTTCTTCCTACAATGAGCAGTTCTTC. The encoded protein is CAISPSGTSSYNEQFF.

This clone showed up just once. The chain uses TRBV2 and TRBJ2-7; 7 nucleotides match TRBD1. The CDR3 contains 14 residues. The junction had 6 bases not matched to a gene; V was cut back by 3 bases and J by 4 bases. Germline V gives CDR1 SNHLY, CDR2 FYNNEI. The CDR3 DNA reads TGTGCCAGCAGTGAGAGACAGGGACCATACGAGCAGTACTTC. Protein: CASSERQGPYEQYF.

This chain links TRBV5-1 with TRBJ2-5, with TRBD1 matching 8 bases. The V and J ends lost 4 bases and 5 bases, in that order; junction bases with no gene match: 7. The CDR3 has 14 residues. The germline CDR1 and CDR2 sequences are SGHRS and YFSETQ. CDR3 sequence reads: CASSNPGGDETQYF. The CDR3 DNA reads TGCGCCAGCAGCAACCCAGGGGGCGACGAGACCCAGTACTTC.

This clone showed up just once. This chain links TRBV6-6 with TRBJ1-6; D is unclear. The CDR3 has 16 amino acids. Trimming stripped 2 bases from V and 6 bases from J, with 14 bases between. The V gene's germline CDR1 is MNHNY and CDR2 SVGAGI (reference sequence). CDR3 region: CASSYTPRETNSPLHF. CDR3 nucleotides: TGTGCCAGCAGTTACACCCCCCGGGAGACTAATTCACCCCTCCACTTT.

This clone came up a few times. This chain links TRBV6-5 with TRBJ1-4; 8 bases agree with TRBD1. The CDR3 has 14 residues. V lost 2 bases and J lost 8; bases outside the gene matches: 4. The germline gives CDR1 MNHEY, CDR2 SVGAGI. The chain's CDR3 is CASSYGTGWEKLFF. The CDR3 region has the DNA TGTGCCAGCAGTTACGGGACAGGTTGGGAAAAACTGTTTTTT.

Of note for this clone: The junction shows a germline mismatch at one end, possibly a read error. The V gene is TRBV6-5, the J gene TRBJ2-2; D uncertain. Germline V lookup: CDR1 MNHEY, CDR2 SVGAGI. The CDR3 totals 14 residues. CDR3 nucleotides: TGTGCCAGCAGTGACTCACTAAACACCGGGGAGCTGTTTTTT. Translated: CASSDSLNTGELFF.

This chain links TRBV28 with TRBJ2-7, with 7 bases that match TRBD1. Germline V gene lookup returns CDR1 MDHEN and CDR2 SYDVKM. Trimming at V came to 4 bases and at J to 5 bases, leaving 14 bases not matched to a gene. The CDR3 loop spans 16 amino acids. In DNA, the CDR3 is TGTGCCAGCAGTTCACACGGATTAGGGGGCCGGGACGAGCAGTACTTC. Amino acids: CASSSHGLGGRDEQYF.

The chain joins TRBV7-2 to TRBJ2-7; TRBD1 is a possible D gene (6 bases). Trimming took 5 bases from V and 6 from J, leaving 14 bases between them. This CDR3 is 13 amino acids long. CDR1 SGHTA and CDR2 FQGNSA come from the germline V gene. CDR3 sequence (DNA): TGTGCCAGCAGCCCAAAACAGGGTTCCGAGCAGTACTTC. This encodes CASSPKQGSEQYF.

This rearrangement joins TRBV4-3 to TRBJ2-1; weak D call: TRBD2 (6 bases). V was shortened by 4 bases and J by 3 bases, with 16 bases between the two germline ends. Per germline, CDR1 LGHNA and CDR2 YSLEER. There are 16 residues in the CDR3. Here the CDR3 DNA reads TGCGCCAGCAGCCCATGGCTAGCGACGGGCTACAATGAGCAGTTCTTC. The encoded protein is CASSPWLATGYNEQFF.

The rearrangement uses TRBV7-9 and TRBJ1-1; D call uncertain. Trimming pared 0 bases from V and 1 base from J, leaving 9 bases between. CDR3 length: 15 amino acids. Germline CDR1 SEHNR, CDR2 FQNEAQ (reference sequence). Here the CDR3 DNA reads TGTGCCAGCAGCTTAGCCGAGACACCGAACACTGAAGCTTTCTTT. Translated, it gives CASSLAETPNTEAFF.

V usage is TRBV5-1 and J usage is TRBJ2-7; 10 bases map to TRBD1. CDR3 length: 14 residues. From germline, CDR1 is SGHRS and CDR2 YFSETQ. The ends lost 6 bases at V and 4 bases at J; junction bases unmatched: 7. The CDR3 region has the DNA TGCGCCAGCACCACCGGGACAGGGGATTACGAGCAGTACTTC. It is translated as CASTTGTGDYEQYF.

As DNA, the CDR3 is TGTGCCAGCAGCTCACAGGAGATCCTTGGAAACACCATATATTTT. Encoded protein: CASSSQEILGNTIYF. The chain carries TRBV5-8 and TRBJ1-3; TRBD1 is a possible D gene (5 bases). Germline assignment: CDR1 SGHTS and CDR2 YDEGEE. V was pared by 3 bases and J by 3 bases, with 13 bases between. CDR3 length: 15 residues.

This clone is a singleton in its sample. V is TRBV5-1 and J is TRBJ1-3; 10 bases line up with TRBD1. The CDR3 is 16 amino acids. Per the germline V gene, CDR1 is SGHRS and CDR2 is YFSETQ. The trim removed 1 base at V and 2 bases at J, leaving 3 bases unmatched. Here the CDR3 DNA reads TGCGCCAGCAGCTTGCGACAGGGGGCTCCTGGAAACACCATATATTTT. The encoded protein is CASSLRQGAPGNTIYF.

This clone showed up just once. The rearrangement joins TRBV11-3 to TRBJ2-7; TRBD2 agrees at 13 bases. The CDR3 contains 15 residues. Per germline, CDR1 SGHNT and CDR2 YENEEA. With 5 bases clipped from V and 3 bases from J, the junction kept 4 bases outside the gene matches. Here the CDR3 reads CASSPGLAGDYEQYF. The DNA of the CDR3 is TGTGCCAGCAGCCCCGGACTAGCGGGGGACTACGAGCAGTACTTC.

This clone was counted only a few times. The rearrangement uses TRBV5-6 and TRBJ2-7, with a possible D match to TRBD2 (5 bases). The germline V gene encodes CDR1 SGHDT and CDR2 YYEEEE. V was trimmed by 1 base and J by 2 bases, leaving 7 bases between them. The CDR3 runs to 13 residues. CDR3 sequence: CASSLRGPYEQYF. The CDR3 DNA follows: TGTGCCAGCAGCTTGCGGGGTCCCTACGAGCAGTACTTC.

V usage is TRBV5-6 and J usage is TRBJ1-3, with unresolved D. Germline values: CDR1 SGHDT, CDR2 YYEEEE. V was shortened by 0 bases and J by 8 bases, with 12 bases between the two germline ends. This CDR3 region has 14 residues. The chain's CDR3 is CASSLGRVEYTIYF. CDR3 bases: TGTGCCAGCAGCTTGGGCCGGGTAGAATACACCATATATTTT.

The chain links TRBV5-6 to TRBJ2-7; a weak D match, TRBD2 (6 bases). The CDR3 loop spans 15 amino acids. Trimming removed 4 bases at V and 2 bases at J, with 16 bases between. Germline CDR1 SGHDT, CDR2 YYEEEE. DNA of the CDR3: TGTGCCAGCAGCATCGGGACTCCCCTAGCCTACGAGCAGTACTTC. It codes for CASSIGTPLAYEQYF.

The chain joins TRBV30 to TRBJ1-2; D not certain. The length of the CDR3 is 13 residues. CDR1 and CDR2 from the germline V gene are GTSNPN and SVGIG (reference sequence). The ends were cut back, 1 base at V and 7 bases at J, with 13 bases in the middle. The chain's CDR3 is CAWSDRSRGGYTF. CDR3 nucleotide sequence: TGTGCCTGGAGTGATCGGTCTCGTGGTGGCTACACCTTC.

The genes are TRBV2 and TRBJ2-7; 12 nucleotides agree with TRBD2. V was pared by 10 bases and J by 7 bases, with 20 bases of the junction left unmatched. CDR3 length: 17 amino acids. The V gene's germline CDR1 is SNHLY and CDR2 FYNNEI. The CDR3 bases are TGTGCCACCAAACGGACAGGGAGGACTAGCGGGGTTGATGAGCAGTACTTC. Its translation: CATKRTGRTSGVDEQYF.

The rearrangement links TRBV13 to TRBJ2-1; 9 bases fit TRBD2. Germline CDR1 reads PRHDT; CDR2 reads FYEKMQ (reference sequence). The CDR3 has 16 amino acids. The V gene end was trimmed by 2 bases and the J gene end by 2 bases; junction bases not matched to a gene: 4. The CDR3 nucleotides are TGTGCCAGCAGCTTATATGCTAGCGGGACCTACAATGAGCAGTTCTTC. This gives the protein CASSLYASGTYNEQFF.

The chain uses TRBV4-1 and TRBJ2-5; TRBD2 matches at 10 bases. The junction had 15 bases not matched to a gene; V was cut back by 6 bases and J by 5 bases. CDR1 and CDR2 from the germline V gene are MGHRA and YSYEKL. The CDR3 sequence is 17 residues long. The CDR3 spells CASSPEPAGGPGETQYF. Written as DNA, the CDR3 is TGCGCCAGCAGTCCGGAGCCAGCGGGGGGGCCTGGTGAGACCCAGTACTTC.